The 26 T cell receptor beta chains below all came from one sample that was sequenced in a study of radiotherapy plus CTLA-4 blockade in lung cancer. The assay was immunoSEQ multiplex PCR, and TCRdb's table has in-frame clones only and misses some. This table holds 35,000 to 50,000 clones, roughly 76% found once. The sample here was peripheral blood, taken from a patient treated with radiotherapy plus ipilimumab. The receptors originated from a human donor with non-small cell lung cancer who had a complete response to radiotherapy plus ipilimumab.

This chain connects TRBV2 to TRBJ2-5, with 9 bases that match TRBD1. The DNA end favors TRBJ2-7, so the J call may be wrong. Looked up from germline, CDR1 is SNHLY and CDR2 is FYNNEI. The length of the CDR3 is 16 residues. The CDR3 is CASRVTGGAIMSEQYF. CDR3 DNA sequence: TGTGCCAGCAGGGTAACAGGGGGCGCGATTATGAGCGAGCAGTACTTC.

The chain joins TRBV9 to TRBJ2-5, with TRBD1 matching over 7 bases. CDR1 and CDR2 from the germline V gene are SGDLS and YYNGEE. J gave up 1 base and V 3 bases, and 6 bases lay outside the gene matches. This CDR3 comprises 15 residues. This CDR3 reads CASSAGTAIQETQYF. CDR3 nucleotide sequence: TGTGCCAGCAGCGCCGGGACAGCAATCCAAGAGACCCAGTACTTC.

V is TRBV2 and J is TRBJ2-2; D not resolved. This CDR3 region has 13 residues. Trimming took off 4 bases at V and 1 base at J, with 4 bases between the two ends. The germline gives CDR1 SNHLY, CDR2 FYNNEI. CDR3 sequence (DNA): TGTGCCAGCAGTGGACAGAACACCGGGGAGCTGTTTTTT. Its protein product is CASSGQNTGELFF.

This rearrangement joins TRBV5-6 to TRBJ1-6; D unresolved. Germline V CDR1 and CDR2: SGHDT, YYEEEE. V was clipped by 0 bases and J by 6 bases, with 10 bases between them. The CDR3 length is 15 residues. The CDR3 bases are TGTGCCAGCAGCTTGGGGCAGGTCTTTAATTCACCCCTCCACTTT. It specifies CASSLGQVFNSPLHF.

This clone was seen only a few times. The chain links TRBV9 to TRBJ2-5; 8 bases line up with TRBD2. CDR3 length: 15 amino acids. Looked up from germline, CDR1 is SGDLS and CDR2 is YYNGEE. With V trimmed by 3 bases and J by 3 bases, 7 bases remained unmatched. CDR3 in amino acids: CASSASGGPKETQYF. The CDR3 DNA sequence: TGTGCCAGCAGCGCCAGCGGGGGCCCCAAAGAGACCCAGTACTTC.

J is TRBJ2-2 and V is TRBV25-1, with 7 bases that match TRBD2. The CDR3 loop spans 17 amino acids. V was pared by 2 bases and J by 4 bases, with 10 bases of the junction left unmatched. Per the germline V gene, CDR1 is MGHDK and CDR2 is SYGVNS. CDR3 amino acids: CASSEPGRTTGTGELFF. Written as DNA, the CDR3 is TGTGCCAGCAGTGAACCCGGGAGGACTACTGGCACCGGGGAGCTGTTTTTT.

The V gene is TRBV28, the J gene TRBJ1-1, with 9 positions matching TRBD1. Looked up from germline, CDR1 is MDHEN and CDR2 is SYDVKM. The CDR3 sequence is 15 residues long. V lost 6 bases and J lost 5; bases outside the gene matches: 10. The CDR3 region is CASSPRTGVGTEAFF. DNA of the CDR3: TGTGCCAGCAGCCCCAGGACAGGGGTGGGTACTGAAGCTTTCTTT.

V gene TRBV7-9 combines with J gene TRBJ2-5, with 8 bases identical to TRBD2. This CDR3 has 15 amino acids. V trimming: 1 base; J trimming: 3 bases; junction bases outside the gene matches: 4. Germline lookup yields CDR1 SEHNR and CDR2 FQNEAQ (reference sequence). CDR3 nucleotide sequence: TGTGCCAGCAGCTTAGTACTAGCGGTAAAAGAGACCCAGTACTTC. It is translated as CASSLVLAVKETQYF.

V usage is TRBV5-1 and J usage is TRBJ2-2, with D possibly being TRBD2 (5 bases). Germline loops: CDR1 SGHRS, CDR2 YFSETQ. Trimming pared 0 bases from V and 0 bases from J, leaving 15 bases between. This CDR3 is 18 amino acids long. This chain's CDR3 is CASSLVAGNRSNTGELFF. The CDR3 DNA is TGCGCCAGCAGCTTGGTCGCCGGGAACCGATCGAACACCGGGGAGCTGTTTTTT.

This rearrangement joins TRBV5-1 to TRBJ2-5; 7 bases are shared with TRBD1. The DNA end favors TRBJ2-7, so the J call may be wrong. From germline, CDR1 is SGHRS and CDR2 YFSETQ. This CDR3 has 14 amino acids. The CDR3 sequence: CASSTAGTVYEQYF. CDR3 nucleotide sequence: TGCGCCAGCAGCACCGCCGGGACAGTCTACGAGCAGTACTTC.

This clone appeared once. The V call is TRBV19, the J call TRBJ2-1; D is perhaps TRBD2 (5 bases). V was clipped by 10 bases and J by 7 bases, with 17 bases between them. The CDR3 loop spans 13 amino acids. In germline, CDR1 is LNHDA, CDR2 SQIVND (reference sequence). CDR3 bases: TGTGCCACCGCACTAGGTCCTTCGAATGAGCAGTTCTTC. Encoded protein: CATALGPSNEQFF.

This clone was detected once. The rearrangement links TRBV29-1 to TRBJ2-1; tentatively, D is TRBD1 (7 bases). This CDR3 is 16 amino acids long. Germline lookup yields CDR1 SQVTM and CDR2 ANQGSEA. The V and J ends lost 0 bases and 9 bases respectively, with 21 bases between them. The CDR3 is CSVEDPSRGEYGEQFF. CDR3 bases: TGCAGCGTTGAAGACCCGTCCAGGGGGGAATATGGTGAGCAGTTCTTC.

This clone was seen a handful of times. The chain couples TRBV29-1 to TRBJ1-1; D is unresolved. CDR1 and CDR2 (germline): SQVTM, ANQGSEA. The CDR3 totals 13 residues. The V gene lost 4 bases and the J gene lost 3 bases, with 12 bases spanning the gap. Written as DNA, the CDR3 is TGCAGCGTTGCCGCACAGCTGTACACTGAAGCTTTCTTT. The encoded protein is CSVAAQLYTEAFF.

The chain links TRBV15 to TRBJ1-3; TRBD1 is a possible D gene (6 bases). Germline-derived CDR1 and CDR2 are LNHNV and YYDKDF (reference sequence). This CDR3 is 14 amino acids long. Trimming stripped 0 bases from V and 5 bases from J, with 8 bases between. CDR3 in DNA: TGTGCCACCAGCAGAGACAGGGGAAGAAACACCATATATTTT. This sequence encodes CATSRDRGRNTIYF.

In its sample, this clone was seen once. This chain uses TRBV4-3 with TRBJ1-2, with a tentative D call TRBD1 (6 bases). This CDR3 has 16 amino acids. Germline-derived CDR1 and CDR2 are LGHNA and YSLEER. V shed 6 bases and J shed 2 bases, with 19 bases lying between them. This chain's CDR3 is CASSPTLTQGNYGYTF. CDR3 coding DNA: TGCGCCAGCAGTCCAACTTTAACACAGGGAAACTATGGCTACACCTTC.

The CDR3 reads CASSITTDNQPQHF. The CDR3, as DNA: TGTGCCAGTAGTATAACGACAGACAATCAGCCCCAGCATTTT. The chain joins TRBV19 to TRBJ1-5, with D perhaps TRBD1 (5 bases). V dropped 2 bases and J dropped 3 bases, with 8 bases sitting between them. Germline values: CDR1 LNHDA, CDR2 SQIVND (reference sequence). The CDR3 loop spans 14 amino acids. The variable domain in full, with the rest retrieved from reference TRBV19 and TRBJ1-5, is DGGITQSPKYLFRKEGQNVTLSCEQNLNHDAMYWYRQDPGQGLRLIYYSQIVNDFQKGDIAEGYSVSREKKESFPLTVTSAQKNPTAFYLCASSITTDNQPQHFGDGTRLSIL.

This clone was observed a handful of times. V gene TRBV29-1 combines with J gene TRBJ1-2; TRBD1 agrees at 9 bases. This CDR3 is built from 16 residues. The V gene's germline CDR1 is SQVTM and CDR2 ANQGSEA. Trimming took 4 bases from V and 4 from J; bases not matched to a gene: 13. CDR3 protein: CSVGDNPGTGSYGYTF. CDR3 DNA sequence: TGCAGCGTTGGAGACAACCCCGGGACAGGGTCCTATGGCTACACCTTC.

The chain employs TRBV15 and TRBJ2-7, with TRBD1 as a possible D gene (5 bases). V was clipped by 0 bases and J by 4 bases, with 10 bases between them. This CDR3 has 14 amino acids. CDR1 is LNHNV, CDR2 YYDKDF, per germline (reference sequence). The CDR3 bases are TGTGCCACCAGCAGAGATCAGCAGGGATACGAGCAGTACTTC. Translating gives CATSRDQQGYEQYF.

The J gene is TRBJ2-3, the V gene TRBV27; D gene unclear. Germline V lookup: CDR1 MNHEY, CDR2 SMNVEV (reference sequence). V was trimmed by 2 bases and J by 2 bases, leaving 8 bases between them. The CDR3 contains 14 residues. The CDR3, as DNA: TGTGCCAGCAGTTTAAGTACATACACAGATACGCAGTATTTT. It specifies CASSLSTYTDTQYF.

The chain joins TRBV25-1 to TRBJ2-1; 10 bases agree with TRBD1. The CDR3 spans 17 residues. The germline gives CDR1 MGHDK, CDR2 SYGVNS. The trim removed 3 bases at V and 7 bases at J, leaving 12 bases unmatched. The CDR3 DNA is TGTGCCAGCAGTGATGACAGGGGGCGACCCCACTTAAATGAGCAGTTCTTC. This gives the protein CASSDDRGRPHLNEQFF.

The J gene is TRBJ2-1, the V gene TRBV18; 7 nucleotides agree with TRBD1. V lost 3 bases, J lost 5 bases, and 7 bases stayed unmatched. CDR3 size: 15 residues. Germline V gene data show CDR1 as KGHSH and CDR2 as LQKENI. The CDR3 protein is CASSPTGSSNNEQFF. For the CDR3, the DNA is TGTGCCAGCTCACCGACAGGGTCTTCGAACAATGAGCAGTTCTTC.

The gene calls are TRBV19 and TRBJ1-5; D is uncertain. Looked up from germline, CDR1 is LNHDA and CDR2 is SQIVND (reference sequence). Trimming shortened V by 6 bases and J by 4 bases, and 10 bases separated the two germline ends. The CDR3 consists of 13 residues. This CDR3 reads CASSPLENQPQHF. In DNA, the CDR3 is TGTGCCAGTAGCCCTTTAGAGAATCAGCCCCAGCATTTT.

V usage is TRBV27 and J usage is TRBJ2-7; 10 nucleotides align to TRBD1. The length of the CDR3 is 17 residues. The junction had 17 bases not matched to a gene; V was cut back by 3 bases and J by 9 bases. Per the germline V gene, CDR1 is MNHEY and CDR2 is SMNVEV (reference sequence). CDR3 in DNA: TGTGCCAGCAGTTTTCGGGGGGCCGGGACAGGGGTAAAGGGGCAGTACTTC. Translated, it gives CASSFRGAGTGVKGQYF.

The chain employs TRBV7-9 and TRBJ2-3; maybe TRBD2 (5 bases). This CDR3 is 15 amino acids long. The germline V gene has CDR1 SEHNR and CDR2 FQNEAQ (reference sequence). The V gene lost 2 bases and the J gene lost 5 bases, with 14 bases spanning the gap. The CDR3 DNA reads as TGTGCCAGCAGCTTACGGACGTCAGGAGGAGATACGCAGTATTTT. Its translation: CASSLRTSGGDTQYF.

The DNA for the CDR3 is TGTGCCAGCAGCTTAGCAGCCGGTCAGGGGGCAGGAAACACCATATATTTT. Its protein product is CASSLAAGQGAGNTIYF. The V and J genes are TRBV7-2 and TRBJ1-3; 8 bases are a match to TRBD1. The CDR3 extends over 17 amino acids. The germline gives CDR1 SGHTA, CDR2 FQGNSA. V dropped 0 bases and J dropped 4; count of bases not matched to a gene: 8.

The chain employs TRBV28 and TRBJ1-1; D unclear. The germline V gene encodes CDR1 MDHEN and CDR2 SYDVKM. Trimming removed 3 bases at V and 4 bases at J, with 9 bases between. The CDR3 runs to 13 residues. The CDR3 DNA reads TGTGCCAGCAGTTTTAGCGGGTTCACTGAAGCTTTCTTT. The encoded protein is CASSFSGFTEAFF.